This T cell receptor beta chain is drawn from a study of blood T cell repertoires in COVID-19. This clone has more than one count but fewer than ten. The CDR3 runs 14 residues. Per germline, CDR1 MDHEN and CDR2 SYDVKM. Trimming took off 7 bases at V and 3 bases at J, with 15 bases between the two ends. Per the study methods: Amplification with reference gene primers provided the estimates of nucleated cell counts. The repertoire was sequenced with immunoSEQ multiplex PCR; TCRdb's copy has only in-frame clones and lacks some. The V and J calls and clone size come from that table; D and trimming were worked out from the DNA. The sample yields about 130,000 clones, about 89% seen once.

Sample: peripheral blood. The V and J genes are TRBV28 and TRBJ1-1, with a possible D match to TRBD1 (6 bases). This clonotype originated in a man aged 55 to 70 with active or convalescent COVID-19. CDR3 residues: CASKSDRLYTEAFF. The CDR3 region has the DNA TGTGCCAGCAAGTCCGACAGGCTCTACACTGAAGCTTTCTTT. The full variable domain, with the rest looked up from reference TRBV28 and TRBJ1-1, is DVKVTQSSRYLVKRTGEKVFLECVQDMDHENMFWYRQDPGLGLRLIYFSYDVKMKEKGDIPEGYSVSREKKERFSLILESASTNQTSMYLCASKSDRLYTEAFFGQGTRLTVV.